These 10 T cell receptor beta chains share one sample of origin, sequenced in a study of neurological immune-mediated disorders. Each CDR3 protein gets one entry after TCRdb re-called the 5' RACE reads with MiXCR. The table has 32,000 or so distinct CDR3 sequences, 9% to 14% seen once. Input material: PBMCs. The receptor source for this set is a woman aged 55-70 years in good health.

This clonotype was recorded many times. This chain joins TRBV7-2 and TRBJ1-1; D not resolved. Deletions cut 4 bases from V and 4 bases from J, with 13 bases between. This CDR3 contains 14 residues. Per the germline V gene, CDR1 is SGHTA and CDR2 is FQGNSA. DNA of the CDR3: TGTGCCAGCAGCTCCCTATCGGGGAGCACTGAAGCTTTCTTT. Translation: CASSSLSGSTEAFF.

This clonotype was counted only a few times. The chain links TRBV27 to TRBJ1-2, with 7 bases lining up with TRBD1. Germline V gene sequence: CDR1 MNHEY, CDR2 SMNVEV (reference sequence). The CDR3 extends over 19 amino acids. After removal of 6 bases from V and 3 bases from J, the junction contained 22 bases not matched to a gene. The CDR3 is CASSLFSGQDSRGYYGYTF. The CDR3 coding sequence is TGTGCCAGCAGCCTCTTCTCAGGACAGGACTCAAGAGGTTACTATGGCTACACCTTC.

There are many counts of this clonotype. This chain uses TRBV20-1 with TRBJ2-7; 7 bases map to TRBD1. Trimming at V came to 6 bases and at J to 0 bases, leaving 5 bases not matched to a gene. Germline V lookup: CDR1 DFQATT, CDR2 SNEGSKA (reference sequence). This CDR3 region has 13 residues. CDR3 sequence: CSAPGTDSYEQYF. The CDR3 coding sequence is TGCAGTGCCCCCGGGACAGACTCCTACGAGCAGTACTTC.

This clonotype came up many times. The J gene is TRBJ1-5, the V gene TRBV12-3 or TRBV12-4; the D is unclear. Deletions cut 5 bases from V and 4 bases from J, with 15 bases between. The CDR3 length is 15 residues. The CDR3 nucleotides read TGTGCCAGCAGTGAGAGGCAGCGGAGGAATCAGCCCCAGCATTTT. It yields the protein CASSERQRRNQPQHF.

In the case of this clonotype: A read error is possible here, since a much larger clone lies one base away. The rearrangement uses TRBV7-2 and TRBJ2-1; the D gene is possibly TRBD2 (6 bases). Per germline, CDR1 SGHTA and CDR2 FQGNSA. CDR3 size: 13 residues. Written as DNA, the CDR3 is TGTGCCAGCCAGGAGGGGAATTTTAATGAGCATTTCTTC. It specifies CASQEGNFNEHFF.

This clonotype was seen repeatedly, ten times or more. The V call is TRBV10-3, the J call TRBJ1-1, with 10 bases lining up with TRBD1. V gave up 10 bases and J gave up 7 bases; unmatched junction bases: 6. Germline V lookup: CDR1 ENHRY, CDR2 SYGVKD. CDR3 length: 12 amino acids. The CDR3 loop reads CATIRDRGEAFF. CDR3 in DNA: TGTGCCACCATCCGGGACAGGGGTGAAGCTTTCTTT.

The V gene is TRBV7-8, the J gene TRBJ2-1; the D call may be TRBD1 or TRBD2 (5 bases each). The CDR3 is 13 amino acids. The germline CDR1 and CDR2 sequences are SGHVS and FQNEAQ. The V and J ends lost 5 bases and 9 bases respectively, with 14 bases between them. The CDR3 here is CASSPTGAGEQFF. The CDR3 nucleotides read TGTGCCAGCAGCCCAACCGGGGCAGGTGAGCAGTTCTTC.

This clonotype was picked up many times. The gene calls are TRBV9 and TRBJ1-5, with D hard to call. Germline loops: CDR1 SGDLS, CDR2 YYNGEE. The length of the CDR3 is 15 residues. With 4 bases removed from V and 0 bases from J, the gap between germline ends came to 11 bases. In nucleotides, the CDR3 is TGTGCCAGCAGCACGGACCCCTATAGCAATCAGCCCCAGCATTTT. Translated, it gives CASSTDPYSNQPQHF.

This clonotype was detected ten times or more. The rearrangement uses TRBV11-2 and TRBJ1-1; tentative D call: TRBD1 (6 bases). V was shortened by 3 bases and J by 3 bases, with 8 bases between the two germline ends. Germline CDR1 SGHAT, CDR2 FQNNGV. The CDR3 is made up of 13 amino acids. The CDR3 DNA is TGTGCCAGCAGCTTGACAGGTTACACTGAAGCTTTCTTT. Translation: CASSLTGYTEAFF.

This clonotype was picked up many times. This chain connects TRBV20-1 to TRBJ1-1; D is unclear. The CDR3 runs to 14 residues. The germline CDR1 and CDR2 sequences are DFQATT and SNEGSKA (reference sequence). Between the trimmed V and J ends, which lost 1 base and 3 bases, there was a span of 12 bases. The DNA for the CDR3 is TGCAGTGCTAGAGTTCAGGAGGGCGACACTGAAGCTTTCTTT. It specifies CSARVQEGDTEAFF.